One T cell receptor (beta chain) is described in this entry. TCR alpha and beta CDR3 regions were amplified from RNA using iRepertoire nested multiplex PCR. Via MiXCR, TCRdb re-called the multiplex PCR reads, giving one row per CDR3 protein. The sample carries 44,000 or so distinct CDR3 sequences, 20% to 25% recorded once. This record comes from a study of glioma-infiltrating T cells. Trimming stripped 0 bases from V and 1 base from J, with 7 bases between. CDR1 is SGHDT, CDR2 YYEEEE, per germline. The CDR3 is 15 residues long. This sequence joins TRBV5-6 and TRBJ2-2; TRBD2 might be the D (5 bases). Sequenced material: glioma tissue, nonneoplastic brain tissue, or PBMCs (not recorded which). This sequence was found in a human donor with low-grade glioma or glioblastoma, undergoing nonglioma brain surgery, or in good health (not recorded which). This CDR3 is CASSLVGENTGELFF. The CDR3 DNA reads as TGTGCCAGCAGCTTGGTCGGGGAGAACACCGGGGAGCTGTTTTTT.